The sequence of this T cell receptor (beta chain) was determined in a study of T cells in Graves' hyperthyroidism and ophthalmopathy (dated by TCRdb to between 2018 and 2021). About the investigation overall: Peripheral blood was sampled at the time of initial diagnosis, prior to any treatment. The paper reports TCR Vbeta CDR3 sequencing of 130 to 150 peripheral blood samples: 43 ophthalmopathy, fewer than 85 hyperthyroidism and approximately 17 progressor patients. The 100 or so discovery patients were divided at random into training and test sets in a 7:3 ratio. Following sampling, methimazole starting at 30 mg daily was given to hyperthyroidism patients, and high-dose intravenous methylprednisolone was given to ophthalmopathy patients. Thyroid tissue and blood T-cell repertoires from several Graves' hyperthyroidism patients were also compared in the study. Prospective prediction of ophthalmopathy was tested in an independent validation cohort of approximately 19 hyperthyroidism patients and 17 patients who later progressed to ophthalmopathy. TCR V-J signatures able to tell the groups apart were searched for in a discovery cohort of some 97 patients, of whom under 45 had Graves' ophthalmopathy and 55 to 60 had stable Graves' hyperthyroidism.

The research as a whole found: A 13 V-J signature model separated ophthalmopathy from stable hyperthyroidism, with 87.88% sensitivity and 81.08% specificity in cross-validation and 80%/75% in testing. Most expanded thyroid clonotypes (frequency above 0.001) were also found in blood, which suggests that blood repertoires may mirror thyroid immune responses. Sample size was not statistically predetermined, and blinding of investigators to group allocation was not performed. During validation, the model predicted progression to ophthalmopathy a median of about 6.5 months ahead of onset, with 60% to 71% sensitivity and more than 72% specificity.

Stable Graves' hyperthyroidism was defined as no progression to ophthalmopathy during 18 months of follow-up. The hyperthyroidism patients were between 18 and 65 years old and newly diagnosed, with a disease duration of less than 2 months. Exclusion was applied to patients with uncontrolled infections, other autoimmune diseases, pregnancy or lactation. Diagnoses relied on clinical symptoms, serum thyroxine and TRAb, thyroid ultrasound and orbital computed tomography. PBMCs were separated from 7.5 to 10 ml of fresh peripheral blood using Ficoll-Paque density gradient centrifugation. Trizol reagent was used to extract total RNA, and RNA quality was then checked on an Agilent 2100 Bioanalyzer. This clonotype was counted a few times. Its antigen remains unidentified. It has no much larger one-base neighbor in the sample; base qualities were not kept. The TCR beta CDR3 regions were amplified from the RNA transcripts. The first round of RT-PCR for the TCR CDR3 was performed with the HTBI primer set and the Qiagen OneStep RT-PCR kit. Libraries were constructed in a second round of multiplex PCR, after which size selection and purification were carried out. Sequencing of the libraries was done on an Illumina HiSeq2000 using paired-end 100 bp reads. As for the authors' bioinformatics: SOAPnuke was used to process the raw data, removing reads that contained adapters or uncalled bases, had a mean Phred below 15, or lacked an exact match to the constant primer or identifier. COPE v1.2.5 was used to merge the high-quality paired reads, and each unique nucleotide sequence was defined as a clonotype. Clonotypes were aligned to IMGT TRBV, TRBD and TRBJ reference segments using MiTCR v1.1. The analysis was restricted to V-J combinations with a frequency above 0.0001, which together covered over 99% of the repertoires. A TCS score was defined as the ratio between F50 (clonal expansion) and ExV (chaos), using BLOSUM62-based TCRdist between CDR3 peptides within each V-J. Welch's t-statistics and random forest reduced fewer than 600 V-J features to around 14, which were used in a naive Bayes classifier (R e1071). In TCRdb, the public reads were trimmed at Q25 with fastp and aligned with MiXCR, with productive beta chains retained. Records with the same CDR3 protein are collapsed into one entry carrying the most frequent genes and DNA. The V and J calls come from TCRdb's annotation, not from the publication. This sample comprises hundreds of thousands of distinct CDR3 sequences, 14% of them detected only once. The ten largest account for 10% of the sample.

Specimen: blood. The TCR sequence derives from a woman between 18 and 29 years old with Graves' hyperthyroidism.

The nucleotide sequence reads as follows: TGCGCCAGCAGCAGAACTTCGAACACCGGGGAGCTGTTTTTT. Its amino acids are CASSRTSNTGELFF. This chain is built from TRBV10-1 and TRBJ2-2; no D gene is confidently identified. According to the germline V gene (reference sequence), CDR1 reads WNHNN and CDR2 reads SYGVQD. From cysteine to phenylalanine, the CDR3 is 14 amino acids long. The DNA shown is the 42-base CDR3, in frame from base 1. V lost 6 bases and J lost 0 bases; the stretch between them is 8 bases long.